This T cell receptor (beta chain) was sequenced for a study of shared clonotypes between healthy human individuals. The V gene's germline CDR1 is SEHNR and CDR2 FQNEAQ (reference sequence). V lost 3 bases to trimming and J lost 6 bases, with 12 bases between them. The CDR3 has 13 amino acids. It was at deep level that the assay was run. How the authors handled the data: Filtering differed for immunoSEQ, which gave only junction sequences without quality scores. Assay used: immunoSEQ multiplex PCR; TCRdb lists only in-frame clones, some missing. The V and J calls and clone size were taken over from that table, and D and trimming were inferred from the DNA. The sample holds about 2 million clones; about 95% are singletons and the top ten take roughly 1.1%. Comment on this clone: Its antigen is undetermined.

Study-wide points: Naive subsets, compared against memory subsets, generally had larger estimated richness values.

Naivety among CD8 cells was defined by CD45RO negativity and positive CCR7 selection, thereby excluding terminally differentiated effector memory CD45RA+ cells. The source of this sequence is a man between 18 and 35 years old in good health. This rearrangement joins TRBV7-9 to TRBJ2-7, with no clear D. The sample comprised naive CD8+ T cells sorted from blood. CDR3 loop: CASSFRLEVEQYF. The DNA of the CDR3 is TGTGCCAGCAGCTTTCGCCTCGAAGTCGAGCAGTACTTC.